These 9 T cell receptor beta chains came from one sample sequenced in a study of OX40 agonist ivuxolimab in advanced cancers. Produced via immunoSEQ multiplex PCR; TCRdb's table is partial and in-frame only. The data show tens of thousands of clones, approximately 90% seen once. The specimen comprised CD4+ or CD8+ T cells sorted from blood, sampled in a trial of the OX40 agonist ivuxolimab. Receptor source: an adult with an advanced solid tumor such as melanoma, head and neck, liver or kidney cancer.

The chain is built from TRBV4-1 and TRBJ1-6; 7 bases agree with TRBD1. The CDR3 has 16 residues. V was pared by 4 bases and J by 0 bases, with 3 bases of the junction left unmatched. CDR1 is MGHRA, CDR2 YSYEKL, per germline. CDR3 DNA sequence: TGCGCCAGCAGCCTAAGGGACAGCTCCTATAATTCACCCCTCCACTTT. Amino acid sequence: CASSLRDSSYNSPLHF.

CDR3 sequence: CASSSRDLTGIYGYTF. In DNA form, the CDR3 reads TGTGCCAGCAGTTCCCGGGACTTGACGGGGATCTATGGCTACACCTTC. This chain links TRBV5-6 with TRBJ1-2, with a possible D match to TRBD1 (5 bases). This CDR3 is 16 amino acids long. CDR1 and CDR2 from the germline V gene are SGHDT and YYEEEE. V dropped 5 bases and J dropped 4 bases, with 21 bases sitting between them.

DNA for the CDR3: TGTGCCAGCAGTGGACAGTCTACAGCGGATGGAAACACCATATATTTT. Translation gives CASSGQSTADGNTIYF. The chain carries TRBV2 and TRBJ1-3; D perhaps matches TRBD1 (5 bases). V was cut by 4 bases and J by 3 bases, with 16 bases left in between. Per germline, CDR1 SNHLY and CDR2 FYNNEI. The CDR3 sequence is 16 residues long.

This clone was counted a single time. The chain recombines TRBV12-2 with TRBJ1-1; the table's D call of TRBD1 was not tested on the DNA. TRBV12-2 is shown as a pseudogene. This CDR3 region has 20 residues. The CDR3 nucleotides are TGTGCAAGTCGCTTAGGAGCCCATAGGGGGAGAGGTAAAACGGCAACTGAAGCTTTCTTT. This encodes CASRLGAHRGRGKTATEAFF.

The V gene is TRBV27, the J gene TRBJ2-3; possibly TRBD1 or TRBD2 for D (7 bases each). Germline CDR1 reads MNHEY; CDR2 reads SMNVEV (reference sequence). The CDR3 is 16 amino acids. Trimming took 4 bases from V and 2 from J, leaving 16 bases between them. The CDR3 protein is CASSSLAGGDTDTQYF. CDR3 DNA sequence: TGTGCCAGCAGTTCCCTAGCAGGGGGGGACACAGATACGCAGTATTTT.

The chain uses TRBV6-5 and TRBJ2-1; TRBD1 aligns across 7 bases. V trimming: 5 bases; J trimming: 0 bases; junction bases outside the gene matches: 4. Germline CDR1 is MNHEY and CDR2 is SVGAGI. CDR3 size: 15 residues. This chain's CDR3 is CASSQGTASYNEQFF. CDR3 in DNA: TGTGCCAGCAGTCAAGGGACAGCCTCCTACAATGAGCAGTTCTTC.

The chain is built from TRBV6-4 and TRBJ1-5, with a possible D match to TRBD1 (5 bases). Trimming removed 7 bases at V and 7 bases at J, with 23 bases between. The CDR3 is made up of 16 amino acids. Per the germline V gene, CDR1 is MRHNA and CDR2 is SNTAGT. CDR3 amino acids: CASKLHQCTGGQPQHF. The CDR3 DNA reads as TGTGCCAGCAAACTTCATCAATGTACAGGAGGGCAGCCCCAGCATTTT.

For the CDR3, the DNA is TGTGCCAGCAGTACCCCTCCGCCGAGCTCTGGAAACACCATATATTTT. It yields the protein CASSTPPPSSGNTIYF. The chain joins TRBV11-2 to TRBJ1-3; D remains ambiguous. The CDR3 runs 16 residues. The germline V and J ends were trimmed by 6 bases and 0 bases, with 15 bases remaining between them. Germline-derived CDR1 and CDR2 are SGHAT and FQNNGV.

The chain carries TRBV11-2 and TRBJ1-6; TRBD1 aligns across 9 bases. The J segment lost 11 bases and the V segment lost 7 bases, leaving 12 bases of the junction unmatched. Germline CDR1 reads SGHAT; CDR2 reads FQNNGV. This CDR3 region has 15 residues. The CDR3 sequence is CASTDGRQGDAPLHF. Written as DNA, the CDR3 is TGTGCCAGCACTGACGGAAGACAGGGGGACGCACCCCTCCACTTT. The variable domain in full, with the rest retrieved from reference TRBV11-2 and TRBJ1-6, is EAGVAQSPRYKIIEKRQSVAFWCNPISGHATLYWYQQILGQGPKLLIQFQNNGVVDDSQLPKDRFSAERLKGVDSTLKIQPAKLEDSAVYLCASTDGRQGDAPLHFGNGTRLTVT.